The sequence of this T cell receptor beta chain was determined in a study of T cells in Graves' hyperthyroidism and ophthalmopathy. Study details: Peripheral blood draws took place at initial diagnosis, ahead of any treatment.

Trimming removed 4 bases from V and 3 bases from J; junction bases left unmatched: 12. Per germline, CDR1 SGHNT and CDR2 YYREEE (reference sequence). The CDR3 contains 17 residues. Graves' hyperthyroidism qualified as stable when ophthalmopathy did not progress within 18 months. Amplified TCR beta CDR3 regions came from RNA transcripts. The HTBI primer set drove a first-round RT-PCR of the TCR CDR3. One entry per CDR3 protein results from TCRdb running MiXCR on the multiplex PCR reads. This sample yields approximately 400,000 distinct CDR3 sequences, of which approximately 14% are seen a single time; roughly 13% belongs to the top ten.

The clonotype was recovered from a woman under 30 with Graves' hyperthyroidism. The chain recombines TRBV5-4 with TRBJ2-2, with TRBD2 matching 7 bases. Material for sequencing was blood. CDR3 sequence (DNA): TGTGCCAGCAGCCAGGGAATGACTAGCCTGGACACCGGGGAGCTGTTTTTT. This gives the protein CASSQGMTSLDTGELFF.